This T cell receptor beta chain was recovered during a study of cytomegalovirus exposure and HLA in healthy donors. Across the study: Drawn from HLA-typed donors, about 85 million unique TCRs were held in an early data release.

PCR employed 60 Vbeta and 13 Jbeta primers. The data were produced by immunoSEQ multiplex PCR, yet TCRdb's version contains in-frame clones alone and is incomplete. The data show around 190,000 clones, about 80% seen once. Comment on this clone: Antigen: not known.

Findings and caveats of the study: The authors later linked a missense DCLRE1C variant to TCR beta V- and J-gene trimming. A later analysis revealed that TCR association rates differed between HLA loci, peaking at DRB1 and bottoming out at HLA-C.

Sequences were obtained from PBMCs. This sequence was found in a woman in her 30s in good health and CMV-seronegative.

The CDR3 is CAISDAQGFTNSPLHF. The DNA of the CDR3 is TGTGCCATCAGTGACGCACAGGGCTTTACTAATTCACCCCTCCACTTT. This sequence joins TRBV10-3 and TRBJ1-6; D is perhaps TRBD1 (6 bases). Germline V CDR1 and CDR2: ENHRY, SYGVKD. Trimming left V 3 bases short and J 6 bases short, with 15 bases between. The CDR3 spans 16 residues.